A single TCR beta chain is shown here with its context. Which antigen it targets is not known. The record has no base qualities; no much larger clone is one base away. The patients who supplied the archived tumor blocks had received no neoadjuvant therapy before resection. In the preserved-tissue arm, the study used 30 to 35 surgical resection samples taken from 20 to 25 pancreatic ductal adenocarcinoma patients who had not previously been treated. DNA for the resection arm was extracted from ten 5-micron curls of FFPE tumor lying next to the multiplex immunohistochemistry slide. CDR3 length: 13 amino acids, cysteine to phenylalanine. Of all the DNA, just the CDR3 is kept, 39 bases in frame from base 1. V sheds 2 bases and J sheds 0 bases, leaving 2 bases between their ends. For CDR1 and CDR2, the germline V gene lists SNHLY and FYNNEI. These data belong to a study of CXCR4 blockade with PD-1 therapy in pancreatic cancer (dated by TCRdb to between 2018 and 2021). Background on the whole study: The study combined multiplex immunohistochemistry and TCRbeta immunosequencing of resected pancreatic ductal adenocarcinoma with ex vivo slice culture testing PD-1 and CXCR4 blockade. Two geographically distinct regions were TCR-sequenced from each of several tumors to assess intratumoral heterogeneity. What the study reported, not specific to this receptor: Because only TCRbeta chains were sequenced, true antigen-specificity overlap among the convergent dominant clones remained unconfirmed, awaiting paired alpha-beta single-cell sequencing. Although tumors showed clonal expansion, with a mean productive clonality of about 0.15 compared with 0.04 to 0.06 in healthy blood, clonality was not correlated with survival. Amino acid clone frequency correlated strongly with the number of distinct nucleotide rearrangements encoding it, suggesting convergent selection by common tumor antigens.

Using the immunoSEQ Assay at Adaptive Biotechnologies, the researchers immunosequenced TCRbeta CDR3 regions from the extracted DNA. The original pipeline was this. To measure the absolute abundance of each unique TCRbeta CDR3, the sequences were collapsed and filtered. Clonality was calculated as 1 minus Pielou's evenness, using only productive in-frame rearrangements. Regional overlap tracked the top 100 nucleotide rearrangements across paired samples, with Morisita index comparing paired versus unrelated samples. Convergence of nucleotide rearrangements onto identical amino acid sequences was assessed with the immunoSEQ Rearrangement Details tool. TCRdb provides this immuneACCESS table in a form limited to in-frame rearrangements. Some clones are lacking; in checked studies, under half of them reflect an unresolved V gene, and why the rest are absent is not known. D and trimming come from the DNA, and the V and J calls and clone size come from that table. The sample table records around 15,000 clones; around 72% of these occur just once. Of the sample, 5% to 6.5% falls within the top ten clones.

Here the chain combines TRBV2 and TRBJ1-3; the D gene is not confidently resolved. Material: tumor tissue. The source is a human donor with pancreatic ductal adenocarcinoma. This receptor has the CDR3 CASSENSGNTIYF. The DNA sequence is TGTGCCAGCAGTGAAAACTCTGGAAACACCATATATTTT.